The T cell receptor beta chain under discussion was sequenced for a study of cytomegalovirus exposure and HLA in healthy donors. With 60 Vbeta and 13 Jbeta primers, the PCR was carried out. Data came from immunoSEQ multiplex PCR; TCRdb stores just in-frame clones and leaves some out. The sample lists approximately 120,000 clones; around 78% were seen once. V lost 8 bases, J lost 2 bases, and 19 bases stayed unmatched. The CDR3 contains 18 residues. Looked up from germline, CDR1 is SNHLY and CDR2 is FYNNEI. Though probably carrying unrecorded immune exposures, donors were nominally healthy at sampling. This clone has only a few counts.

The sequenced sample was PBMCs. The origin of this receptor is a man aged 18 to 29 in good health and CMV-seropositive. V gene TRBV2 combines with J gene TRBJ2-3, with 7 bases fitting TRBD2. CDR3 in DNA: TGTGCCAGCGTCCCCGGTTTGACGGGGGGACTATTCACAGATACGCAGTATTTT. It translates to CASVPGLTGGLFTDTQYF.